This T cell receptor beta chain was documented in a study of blood T cell repertoires in COVID-19. Study-level information: Italy, Spain and the United States were the sources of the convalescent and acute COVID-19 samples.

The V end lost 3 bases, the J end lost 1 base, and 7 bases lay between the germline ends. There are 14 residues in the CDR3. The germline V gene encodes CDR1 MNHNS and CDR2 SASEGT. The assay was immunoSEQ multiplex PCR, and TCRdb's table has in-frame clones only and misses some. This table has tens of thousands of clones, roughly three quarters appearing once. This clonotype originated in a man in his sixties with acute or convalescent COVID-19. The sample was peripheral blood. V gene TRBV6-1 combines with J gene TRBJ1-5; D unclear. CDR3 loop: CASSDQRSNQPQHF. The DNA of the CDR3 is TGTGCCAGCAGTGATCAGCGGAGCAATCAGCCCCAGCATTTT.